This TCR beta chain was captured in a study of response to subunit inactivated influenza vaccine (dated by TCRdb to 2017 to 2018). In terms of the full investigation: Deep quantitative T cell receptor repertoire profiling was used in the study to track responses to a trivalent subunit inactivated influenza vaccine.

This clonotype has ten or more counts. No antigen is known for it. Per-base qualities were not stored, and no clone one base away is much larger. Overall study results and their limits: The authors proposed that each seasonal influenza vaccination may bring in only a limited number of new T cells.

V is pruned by 8 bases and J by 4 bases, leaving 2 bases of the junction without a gene match. The cysteine opens and the phenylalanine closes a CDR3 of 13 amino acids. Only the CDR3 DNA is retained, 39 bases long and in frame from the first base. The library was produced with RT-PCR. The sequencer was an Illumina HiSeq 2500. TCRdb took the public reads, trimmed them with fastp at Q25, ran MiXCR for clone calling and kept in-frame beta chains. A single entry per CDR3 protein holds the most common genes and DNA from its merged rows. Recorded for this sample are 860,000 or so distinct CDR3 sequences; 21% of them occurred a single time. Roughly 10% of the sample is taken by the ten largest.

The sequence is built from TRBV12-3 or TRBV12-4 and TRBJ2-1, and TRBD2 aligns with 10 junction nucleotides. The sequence derives from a man in his forties or fifties who received an inactivated influenza vaccine. Donor details come from another sample of the same person, matched by shared clones. Specimen: PBMCs from blood, collected around 5 days after vaccination. CDR3 region: CASETSGYNEQFF. Here is the DNA: TGTGCCAGCGAGACTAGCGGGTACAATGAGCAGTTCTTC.